Listed here are 18 T cell receptor beta chains from one sample, sequenced in a study of T-cell reconstitution after alpha-beta-depleted transplantation in children. Unique molecular identifiers were built into the TCRbeta library. TCRdb fed the PCR reads into MiXCR, producing one record per CDR3 protein. The sample lists approximately 3,200 distinct CDR3 sequences; over 9.5% were seen once. This sample comprised PBMCs, mostly from graft donor cells, obtained 360 days after TCRalphabeta/CD19-depleted stem cell transplant. All receptors come from a patient under 10 years old who had a stem cell transplant for inherited bone marrow failure, so the T cells may come from the graft donor.

At least ten counts were recorded for this clonotype. The J gene is TRBJ2-1, the V gene TRBV2, with 8 bases fitting TRBD2. V gave up 5 bases and J gave up 8 bases; unmatched junction bases: 5. The CDR3 loop spans 13 amino acids. Germline V gene sequence: CDR1 SNHLY, CDR2 FYNNEI. CDR3 nucleotides: TGTGCCAGCAGTTTACGGCGGGAGGATGAGCAGTTCTTC. It yields the protein CASSLRREDEQFF. Full variable domain (remainder filled in from reference TRBV2 and TRBJ2-1): EPEVTQTPSHQVTQMGQEVILRCVPISNHLYFYWYRQILGQKVEFLVSFYNNEISEKSEIFDDQFSVERPDGSNFTLKIRSTKLEDSAMYFCASSLRREDEQFFGPGTRLTVL.

This clonotype was seen many times. The rearrangement links TRBV2 to TRBJ2-4, with 10 bases aligning to TRBD2. The trim removed 1 base at V and 0 bases at J, leaving 0 bases unmatched. CDR3 size: 16 residues. Germline V lookup: CDR1 SNHLY, CDR2 FYNNEI. Here the CDR3 reads CASSEERGGAKNIQYF. CDR3 bases: TGTGCCAGCAGTGAAGAGCGGGGGGGAGCCAAAAACATTCAGTACTTC.

This clonotype has a count of ten or more. The chain employs TRBV28 and TRBJ2-7, with TRBD2 matching over 9 bases. The CDR3 loop spans 19 amino acids. V dropped 7 bases and J dropped 3; count of bases not matched to a gene: 22. Germline CDR1 and CDR2: MDHEN and SYDVKM. The CDR3, as DNA: TGTGCCAGCACCTTAGGGAGGGGGCGGGCTAGCGGGATATTCTACGAGCAGTACTTC. It is translated as CASTLGRGRASGIFYEQYF.

There are many counts of this clonotype. V gene TRBV4-1 combines with J gene TRBJ2-7, with D tentatively TRBD1 or TRBD2 (5 bases each). V lost 4 bases and J lost 3, with 16 bases in between. This CDR3 is 15 amino acids long. CDR1 and CDR2 (germline): MGHRA, YSYEKL. CDR3 bases: TGCGCCAGCAGCCCAAGGAGAGGGCAGGGCTACGAGCAGTACTTC. Protein: CASSPRRGQGYEQYF.

The table lists this clonotype with many counts. V is TRBV20-1 and J is TRBJ2-5; no reliable D call. This CDR3 region has 9 residues. Per germline, CDR1 DFQATT and CDR2 SNEGSKA (reference sequence). V dropped 0 bases and J dropped 7 bases, with 0 bases sitting between them. Written as DNA, the CDR3 is TGCAGTGCTAGAGAGACCCAGTACTTC. The encoded protein is CSARETQYF.

This clonotype showed up many times. DNA for the CDR3: TGCGCCAGCAGCCAAGATCCCGGGGGACTATCTCTTTCCTACGAGCAGTACTTC. This translates into CASSQDPGGLSLSYEQYF. The chain joins TRBV4-1 to TRBJ2-7, with TRBD2 identical over 7 bases. CDR3 length: 18 residues. The V and J ends lost 0 bases and 1 base, in that order; junction bases with no gene match: 12. CDR1 MGHRA and CDR2 YSYEKL come from the germline V gene.

This clonotype was counted at least ten times. The chain carries TRBV7-2 and TRBJ2-1; D is perhaps TRBD2 (5 bases). The germline CDR1 and CDR2 sequences are SGHTA and FQGNSA. This CDR3 has 14 amino acids. V lost 1 base to trimming and J lost 5 bases, with 9 bases between them. In DNA form, the CDR3 reads TGTGCCAGCAGCTTAGTACGGCGGGACAATGAGCAGTTCTTC. Protein: CASSLVRRDNEQFF.

This clonotype came up many times. The chain links TRBV20-1 to TRBJ2-3; possibly TRBD2 for D (5 bases). Trimming pared 3 bases from V and 4 bases from J, leaving 20 bases between. Germline loops: CDR1 DFQATT, CDR2 SNEGSKA (reference sequence). The CDR3 is 16 amino acids. CDR3 in DNA: TGCAGTGCTAGGCCCGACTGGGCCCTGAGGGCAGATACGCAGTATTTT. Amino acid sequence: CSARPDWALRADTQYF.

This clonotype was recorded at least ten times. This chain joins TRBV9 and TRBJ2-5; 7 bases are shared with TRBD1. Germline V gene lookup returns CDR1 SGDLS and CDR2 YYNGEE. Trimming cost V 4 bases and J 1 base; bases outside gene matches: 10. The CDR3 spans 16 residues. Here the CDR3 DNA reads TGTGCCAGCAGCACCTCCTCCGACAGGGCCCAAGAGACCCAGTACTTC. Amino acids: CASSTSSDRAQETQYF.

This clonotype was detected many times. The chain couples TRBV4-3 to TRBJ2-5; D may correspond to TRBD1 or TRBD2 (5 bases each). Germline loops: CDR1 LGHNA, CDR2 YSLEER. This CDR3 region has 16 residues. V lost 5 bases to trimming and J lost 0 bases, with 16 bases between them. The CDR3 reads CASSEGAAVYQETQYF. In DNA, the CDR3 is TGCGCCAGCAGCGAAGGGGCAGCGGTGTACCAAGAGACCCAGTACTTC.

This clonotype was seen many times. The chain uses TRBV27 and TRBJ1-4; D may be TRBD1 (5 bases). This CDR3 has 14 amino acids. Germline values: CDR1 MNHEY, CDR2 SMNVEV (reference sequence). V was cut by 8 bases and J by 2 bases, with 12 bases left in between. CDR3 loop: CASQGFGTNEKLFF. The CDR3 bases are TGTGCCAGCCAGGGATTTGGGACTAATGAAAAACTGTTTTTT.

This clonotype was recorded many times. The chain is built from TRBV27 and TRBJ2-1; 8 bases map to TRBD2. Germline assignment: CDR1 MNHEY and CDR2 SMNVEV (reference sequence). The CDR3 contains 16 residues. V was clipped by 6 bases and J by 0 bases; unmatched bases: 7. CDR3 amino acids: CASSVQSGSSYNEQFF. The CDR3 region has the DNA TGTGCCAGCAGCGTCCAGAGCGGGAGCTCCTACAATGAGCAGTTCTTC.

This clonotype was recorded many times. The chain recombines TRBV5-1 with TRBJ2-7; tentative D call: TRBD2 (5 bases). There are 14 residues in the CDR3. CDR1 and CDR2 from the germline V gene are SGHRS and YFSETQ. Trimming removed 5 bases from V and 2 bases from J, with 14 bases in between. CDR3 region: CASRPEGPPYEQYF. The CDR3 DNA reads TGCGCCAGCAGGCCTGAGGGCCCTCCCTACGAGCAGTACTTC.

The chain has TRBV7-9 and TRBJ2-7, with D tentatively TRBD1 or TRBD2 (5 bases each). Germline V gene lookup returns CDR1 SEHNR and CDR2 FQNEAQ (reference sequence). The CDR3 length is 13 residues. V was trimmed by 4 bases and J by 7 bases, leaving 14 bases between them. The CDR3 here is CASSYRDPLEQYF. In nucleotides, the CDR3 is TGTGCCAGCAGCTACCGGGACCCTTTGGAGCAGTACTTC.

This clonotype was counted at least ten times. This rearrangement joins TRBV3-1 to TRBJ1-1; 12 bases are a match to TRBD1. The CDR3 is 18 amino acids. V was clipped by 4 bases and J by 1 base; unmatched bases: 10. Germline CDR1 is LGHDT and CDR2 is YNNKEL (reference sequence). The CDR3 spells CASSPGQGAIGRNTEAFF. CDR3 in DNA: TGTGCCAGCAGCCCGGGACAGGGGGCGATTGGTCGGAACACTGAAGCTTTCTTT.

The table lists this clonotype with many counts. This chain uses TRBV4-3 with TRBJ1-4, with 8 bases lining up with TRBD1. The CDR3 has 19 amino acids. V lost 4 bases, J lost 0 bases, and 13 bases stayed unmatched. CDR1 and CDR2 (germline): LGHNA, YSLEER. CDR3 coding DNA: TGCGCCAGCAGCCCCCGGACAGGGAAGGGTTCGGCAACTAATGAAAAACTGTTTTTT. It specifies CASSPRTGKGSATNEKLFF.

This clonotype was seen at least ten times. The chain couples TRBV24-1 to TRBJ2-2; 7 bases fit TRBD1. The CDR3 covers 16 residues. CDR1 and CDR2 from the germline V gene are KGHDR and SFDVKD. The J segment lost 3 bases and the V segment lost 6 bases, leaving 9 bases of the junction unmatched. In DNA, the CDR3 is TGTGCCACCAGTTCGTCAAGGGGGCAGGACACCGGGGAGCTGTTTTTT. It encodes CATSSSRGQDTGELFF.

This clonotype was picked up many times. V is TRBV20-1 and J is TRBJ2-1; D gene unclear. Germline CDR1 DFQATT, CDR2 SNEGSKA (reference sequence). The CDR3 spans 14 residues. The V end was cut by 4 bases, the J end by 2 bases, with 12 bases between. The CDR3 here is CSAKPTATYNEQFF. The CDR3 bases are TGCAGTGCTAAGCCCACGGCCACCTACAATGAGCAGTTCTTC.